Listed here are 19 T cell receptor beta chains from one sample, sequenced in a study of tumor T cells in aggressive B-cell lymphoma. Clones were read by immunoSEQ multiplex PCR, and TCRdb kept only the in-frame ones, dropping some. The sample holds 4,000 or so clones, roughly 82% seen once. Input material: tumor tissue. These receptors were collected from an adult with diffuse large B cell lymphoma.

The chain's CDR3 is CASFSVQGNTGELFF. DNA of the CDR3: TGTGCCAGCTTTTCCGTACAGGGAAACACCGGGGAGCTGTTTTTT. The genes are TRBV28 and TRBJ2-2, with a possible D match to TRBD1 (6 bases). Trimming shortened V by 8 bases and J by 2 bases, and 15 bases separated the two germline ends. The CDR3 contains 15 residues. The germline V gene has CDR1 MDHEN and CDR2 SYDVKM. The variable domain in full, with the rest retrieved from reference TRBV28 and TRBJ2-2, is DVKVTQSSRYLVKRTGEKVFLECVQDMDHENMFWYRQDPGLGLRLIYFSYDVKMKEKGDIPEGYSVSREKKERFSLILESASTNQTSMYLCASFSVQGNTGELFFGEGSRLTVL.

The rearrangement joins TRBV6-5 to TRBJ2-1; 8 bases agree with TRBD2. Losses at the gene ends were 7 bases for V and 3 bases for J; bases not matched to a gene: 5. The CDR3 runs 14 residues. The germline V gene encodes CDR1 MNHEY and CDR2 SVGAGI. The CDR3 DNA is TGTGCCAGCACCTTAGCGGGGCGCTACAATGAGCAGTTCTTC. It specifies CASTLAGRYNEQFF.

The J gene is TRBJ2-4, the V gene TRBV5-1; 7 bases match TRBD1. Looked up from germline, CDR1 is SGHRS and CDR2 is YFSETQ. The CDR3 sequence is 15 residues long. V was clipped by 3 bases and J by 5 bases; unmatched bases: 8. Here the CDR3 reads CASSSTVGTENIQYF. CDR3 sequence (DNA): TGCGCCAGCAGCTCAACCGTCGGGACAGAAAACATTCAGTACTTC.

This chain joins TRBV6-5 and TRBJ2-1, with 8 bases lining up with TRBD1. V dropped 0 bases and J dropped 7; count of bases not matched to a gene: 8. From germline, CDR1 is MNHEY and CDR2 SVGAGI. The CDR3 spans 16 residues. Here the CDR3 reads CASSYSGQGARNEQFF. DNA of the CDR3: TGTGCCAGCAGTTACTCGGGGCAGGGGGCGAGGAATGAGCAGTTCTTC.

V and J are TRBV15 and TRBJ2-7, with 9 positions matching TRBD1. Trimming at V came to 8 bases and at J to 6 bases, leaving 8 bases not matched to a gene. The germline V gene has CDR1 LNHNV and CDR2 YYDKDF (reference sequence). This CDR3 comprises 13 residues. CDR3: CATSGTGFGEQYF. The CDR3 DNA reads TGTGCCACCTCCGGGACAGGGTTCGGCGAGCAGTACTTC.

In DNA, the CDR3 is TGTGCCACCAGCAGAGAACCCGGGGGTCCCTACGAGCAGTACTTC. As protein: CATSREPGGPYEQYF. The chain joins TRBV15 to TRBJ2-7, with D tentatively TRBD2 (6 bases). The CDR3 has 15 amino acids. From germline, CDR1 is LNHNV and CDR2 YYDKDF (reference sequence). The V end lost 0 bases, the J end lost 2 bases, and 11 bases lay between the germline ends.

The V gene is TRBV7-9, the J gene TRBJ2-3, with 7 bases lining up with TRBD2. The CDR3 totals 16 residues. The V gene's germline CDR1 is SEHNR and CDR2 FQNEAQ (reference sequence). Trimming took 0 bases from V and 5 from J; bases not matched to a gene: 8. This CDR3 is CASSLAGGPGGDTQYF. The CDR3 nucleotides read TGTGCCAGCAGCTTAGCGGGAGGGCCGGGCGGAGATACGCAGTATTTT.

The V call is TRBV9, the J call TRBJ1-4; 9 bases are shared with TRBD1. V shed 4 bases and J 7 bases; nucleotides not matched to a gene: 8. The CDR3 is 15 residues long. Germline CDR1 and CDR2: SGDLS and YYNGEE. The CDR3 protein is CASSPSGTGIEKLFF. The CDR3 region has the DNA TGTGCCAGCAGCCCCTCCGGGACAGGGATTGAAAAACTGTTTTTT.

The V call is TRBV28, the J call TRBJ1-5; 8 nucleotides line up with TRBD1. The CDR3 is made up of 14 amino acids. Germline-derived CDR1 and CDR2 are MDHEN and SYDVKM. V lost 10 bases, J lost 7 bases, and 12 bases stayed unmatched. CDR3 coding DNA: TGTGCCACCCTAAGAGACAGGGGAAGCCAGCCCCAGCATTTT. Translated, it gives CATLRDRGSQPQHF.

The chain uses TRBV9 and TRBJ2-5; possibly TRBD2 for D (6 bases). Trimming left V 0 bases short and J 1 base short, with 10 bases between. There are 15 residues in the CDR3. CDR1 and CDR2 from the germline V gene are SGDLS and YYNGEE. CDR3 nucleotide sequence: TGTGCCAGCAGCGTAGCGGCGGGAATCCAAGAGACCCAGTACTTC. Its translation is CASSVAAGIQETQYF.

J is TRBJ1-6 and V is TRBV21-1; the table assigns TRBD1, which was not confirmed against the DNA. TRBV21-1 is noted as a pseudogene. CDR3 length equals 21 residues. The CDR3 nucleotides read TGTGCCAGCAGCAAAGTATTCCCCTTTGGGGCAGGACCTCCCGGTGGTTCACCCCTCCACTTT. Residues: CASSKVFPFGAGPPGGSPLHF.

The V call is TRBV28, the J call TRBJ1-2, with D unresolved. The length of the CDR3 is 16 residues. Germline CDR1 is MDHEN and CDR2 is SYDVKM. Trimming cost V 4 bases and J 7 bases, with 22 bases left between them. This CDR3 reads CASSSEPGSAKPGYTF. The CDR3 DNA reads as TGTGCCAGCAGTTCGGAACCGGGTTCCGCTAAACCTGGCTACACCTTC.

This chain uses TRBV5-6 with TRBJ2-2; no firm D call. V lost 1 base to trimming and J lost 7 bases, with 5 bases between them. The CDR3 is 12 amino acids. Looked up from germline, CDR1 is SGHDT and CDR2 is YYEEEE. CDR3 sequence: CASSLISGELFF. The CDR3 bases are TGTGCCAGCAGCTTGATTAGCGGGGAGCTGTTTTTT. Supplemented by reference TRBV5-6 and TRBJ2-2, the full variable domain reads DAGVTQSPTHLIKTRGQQVTLRCSPKSGHDTVSWYQQALGQGPQFIFQYYEEEERQRGNFPDRFSGHQFPNYSSELNVNALLLGDSALYLCASSLISGELFFGEGSRLTVL.

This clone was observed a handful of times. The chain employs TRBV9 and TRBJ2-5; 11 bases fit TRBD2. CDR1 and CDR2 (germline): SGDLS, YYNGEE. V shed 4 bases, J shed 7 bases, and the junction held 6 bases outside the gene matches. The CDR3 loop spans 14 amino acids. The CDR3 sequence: CASSSGTSGGTQYF. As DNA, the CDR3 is TGTGCCAGCAGCTCCGGGACTAGCGGTGGGACCCAGTACTTC.

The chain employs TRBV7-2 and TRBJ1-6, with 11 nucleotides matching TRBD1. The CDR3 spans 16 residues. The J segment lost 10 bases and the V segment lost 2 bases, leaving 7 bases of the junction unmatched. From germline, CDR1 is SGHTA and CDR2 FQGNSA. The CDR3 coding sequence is TGTGCCAGCAGCTTATTAGGACAGGGGGCTAGATCACCCCTCCACTTT. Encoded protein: CASSLLGQGARSPLHF.

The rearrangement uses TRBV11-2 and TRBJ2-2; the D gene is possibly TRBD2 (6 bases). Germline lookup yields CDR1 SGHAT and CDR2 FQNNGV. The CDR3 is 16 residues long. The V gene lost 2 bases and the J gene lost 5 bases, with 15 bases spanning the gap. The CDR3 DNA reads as TGTGCCAGCAGCTTAATGCCGGGAGTTGGGACCGGGGAGCTGTTTTTT. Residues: CASSLMPGVGTGELFF.

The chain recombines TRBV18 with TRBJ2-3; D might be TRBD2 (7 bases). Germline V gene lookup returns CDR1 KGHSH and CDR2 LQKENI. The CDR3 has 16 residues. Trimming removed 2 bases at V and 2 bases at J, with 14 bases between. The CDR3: CASSPVKGGSTDTQYF. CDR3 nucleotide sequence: TGTGCCAGCTCACCAGTCAAGGGGGGGTCCACAGATACGCAGTATTTT.

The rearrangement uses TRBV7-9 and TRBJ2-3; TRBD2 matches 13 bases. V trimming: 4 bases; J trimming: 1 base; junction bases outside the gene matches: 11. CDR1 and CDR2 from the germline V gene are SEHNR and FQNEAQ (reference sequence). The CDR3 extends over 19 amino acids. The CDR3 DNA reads TGTGCCAGCAGCTCCCGGACTAGCGGGAGAGTGTACGGCACAGATACGCAGTATTTT. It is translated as CASSSRTSGRVYGTDTQYF.

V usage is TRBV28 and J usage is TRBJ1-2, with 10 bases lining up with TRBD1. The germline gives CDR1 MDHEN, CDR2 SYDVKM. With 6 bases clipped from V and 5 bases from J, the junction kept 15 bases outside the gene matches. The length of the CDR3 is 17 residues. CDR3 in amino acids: CASRPDRGPFMRYGYTF. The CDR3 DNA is TGTGCCAGCAGACCCGACAGGGGGCCTTTTATGAGGTATGGCTACACCTTC.